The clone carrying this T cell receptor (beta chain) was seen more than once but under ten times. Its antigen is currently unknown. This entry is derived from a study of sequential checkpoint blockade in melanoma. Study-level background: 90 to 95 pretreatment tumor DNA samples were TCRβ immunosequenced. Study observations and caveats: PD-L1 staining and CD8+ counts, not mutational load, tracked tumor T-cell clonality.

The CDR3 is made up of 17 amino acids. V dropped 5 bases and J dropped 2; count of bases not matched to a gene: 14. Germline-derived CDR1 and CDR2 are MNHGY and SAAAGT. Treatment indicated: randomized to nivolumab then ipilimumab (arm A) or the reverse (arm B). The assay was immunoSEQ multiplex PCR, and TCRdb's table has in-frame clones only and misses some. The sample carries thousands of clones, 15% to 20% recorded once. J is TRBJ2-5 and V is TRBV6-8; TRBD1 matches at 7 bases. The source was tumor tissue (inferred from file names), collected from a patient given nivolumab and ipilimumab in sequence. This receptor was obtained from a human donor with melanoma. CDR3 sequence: CASSQPGTARYQETQYF. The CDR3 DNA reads TGTGCCAGCAGTCAGCCCGGGACAGCGAGGTATCAAGAGACCCAGTACTTC.